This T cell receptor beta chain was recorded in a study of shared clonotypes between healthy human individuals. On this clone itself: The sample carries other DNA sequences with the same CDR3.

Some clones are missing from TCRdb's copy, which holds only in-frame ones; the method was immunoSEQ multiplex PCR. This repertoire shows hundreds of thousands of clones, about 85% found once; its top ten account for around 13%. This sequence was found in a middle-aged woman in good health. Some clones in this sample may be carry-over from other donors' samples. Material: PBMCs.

CDR3 DNA sequence: TGCGCCAGCAGCTTGAGACAGGGAAATACCGGGGAGCTGTTTTTT. It translates to CASSLRQGNTGELFF. The chain joins TRBV5-1 to TRBJ2-2; 7 nucleotides line up with TRBD1. Germline trimming cut 1 base from V and 5 bases from J; bases unmatched to any gene: 5. This CDR3 has 15 amino acids. The germline gives CDR1 SGHRS, CDR2 YFSETQ.